What follows are 14 T cell receptor beta chains derived from one specimen sequenced in a study of control samples from healthy donors and cancer patients. The method was immunoSEQ multiplex PCR; TCRdb's version includes in-frame clones alone and lacks a portion of them. Of tens of thousands of clones in the sample, roughly 80% are singletons; the top ten hold under 40%. Sequencing was carried out using PBMCs. These receptors all come from a man aged 65-85 years with lung cancer.

CDR3 protein: CASSLVSGGLSGANVLTF. The CDR3 nucleotides read TGTGCCAGCAGCTTAGTTAGCGGGGGGCTCTCTGGGGCCAACGTCCTGACTTTC. The chain uses TRBV7-9 and TRBJ2-6, with 10 positions matching TRBD2. Germline values: CDR1 SEHNR, CDR2 FQNEAQ (reference sequence). CDR3 length: 18 residues. V gave up 1 base and J gave up 0 bases; unmatched junction bases: 3. Full variable domain (rest looked up from reference TRBV7-9 and TRBJ2-6): DTGVSQNPRHKITKRGQNVTFRCDPISEHNRLYWYRQTLGQGPEFLTYFQNEAQLEKSRLLSDRFSAERPKGSFSTLEIQRTEQGDSAMYLCASSLVSGGLSGANVLTFGAGSRLTVL.

This sequence joins TRBV27 and TRBJ1-5; 8 bases fit TRBD1. The germline CDR1 and CDR2 sequences are MNHEY and SMNVEV (reference sequence). Germline trimming cut 6 bases from V and 7 bases from J; bases unmatched to any gene: 17. This CDR3 has 17 residues. CDR3 sequence (DNA): TGTGCCAGCAGCCGAACTACAGGGGGTTTTAATAGACAGCCCCAGCATTTT. As protein: CASSRTTGGFNRQPQHF.

The chain is built from TRBV29-1 and TRBJ1-3, with TRBD1 matching over 10 bases. The trim removed 7 bases at V and 4 bases at J, leaving 7 bases unmatched. The CDR3 contains 14 residues. Germline lookup yields CDR1 SQVTM and CDR2 ANQGSEA. CDR3 in amino acids: CSARDRGQGNTIYF. CDR3 sequence (DNA): TGCAGCGCCCGAGACAGGGGGCAAGGAAACACCATATATTTT.

The CDR3 region has the DNA TGTGCCAGCAGCGATTCTCCGGGACACCTTTACAATGAGCAGTTCTTC. It encodes CASSDSPGHLYNEQFF. The chain joins TRBV9 to TRBJ2-1, with TRBD1 as a possible D gene (6 bases). Trimming pared 3 bases from V and 4 bases from J, leaving 17 bases between. This CDR3 has 16 residues. CDR1 is SGDLS, CDR2 YYNGEE, per germline. The full variable domain, rest sourced from reference TRBV9 and TRBJ2-1, is DSGVTQTPKHLITATGQRVTLRCSPRSGDLSVYWYQQSLDQGLQFLIQYYNGEERAKGNILERFSAQQFPDLHSELNLSSLELGDSALYFCASSDSPGHLYNEQFFGPGTRLTVL.

There are a few counts of this clone. V usage is TRBV27 and J usage is TRBJ2-3; D gene uncertain. CDR1 and CDR2 from the germline V gene are MNHEY and SMNVEV (reference sequence). The V end lost 0 bases, the J end lost 6 bases, and 7 bases lay between the germline ends. The CDR3 contains 13 residues. CDR3 residues: CASSLSDRDTQYF. The CDR3 DNA follows: TGTGCCAGCAGTTTATCGGACCGGGATACGCAGTATTTT.

The chain joins TRBV7-3 to TRBJ2-1; 8 bases are a match to TRBD2. The CDR3 has 14 amino acids. Unmatched junction bases numbered 10, after V lost 8 bases and J lost 7 bases. Germline CDR1 SGHTA, CDR2 FQGTGA. The CDR3 is CASQRRGGLNEQFF. Here the CDR3 DNA reads TGTGCCAGCCAAAGACGGGGGGGCCTGAATGAGCAGTTCTTC.

The V gene is TRBV7-3, the J gene TRBJ2-7, with D possibly TRBD1 on 5 matching bases. The CDR3 consists of 13 residues. Trimming took off 5 bases at V and 2 bases at J, with 10 bases between the two ends. Germline CDR1 and CDR2: SGHTA and FQGTGA. The CDR3 coding sequence is TGTGCCAGCAGCCCCGGACATGCCTACGAGCAGTACTTC. Its translation: CASSPGHAYEQYF.

The V gene is TRBV3-1 (or the pseudogene TRBV3-2), the J gene TRBJ1-2, with 8 bases matching TRBD1. The germline gives CDR1 LGHDT, CDR2 YNNKEL (reference sequence). CDR3 length: 14 residues. The trim removed 4 bases at V and 8 bases at J, leaving 9 bases unmatched. The CDR3 sequence: CASSRQGASYGYTF. CDR3 nucleotides: TGTGCCAGCAGCCGGCAGGGGGCGTCTTACGGCTACACCTTC.

The gene calls are TRBV5-1 and TRBJ2-2, with 7 bases lining up with TRBD1. Germline V gene lookup returns CDR1 SGHRS and CDR2 YFSETQ. This CDR3 is built from 16 residues. Trimming took 4 bases from V and 7 from J; bases not matched to a gene: 13. The CDR3 DNA follows: TGCGCCAGCAGCACACCCCAGGGGGTTGTTGGCGGGGAGCTGTTTTTT. Its translation is CASSTPQGVVGGELFF.

This clone was picked up one time. The chain carries TRBV6-1 and TRBJ1-1; D not resolved. This CDR3 has 15 amino acids. Between the trimmed V and J ends, which lost 2 bases and 0 bases, there was a span of 10 bases. The germline CDR1 and CDR2 sequences are MNHNS and SASEGT. Here the CDR3 DNA reads TGTGCCAGCAGTGAAAGTAGGCAGTTGAACACTGAAGCTTTCTTT. This sequence encodes CASSESRQLNTEAFF.

This chain joins TRBV27 and TRBJ2-4; 7 bases agree with TRBD2. The CDR3 is 16 amino acids. Germline V CDR1 and CDR2: MNHEY, SMNVEV (reference sequence). Trimming removed 5 bases from V and 2 bases from J; junction bases left unmatched: 9. The CDR3 here is CASSTQGGGTKNIQYF. The CDR3 DNA reads TGTGCCAGCAGTACCCAGGGCGGGGGAACCAAAAACATTCAGTACTTC.

This rearrangement joins TRBV28 to TRBJ1-1; TRBD1 aligns across 12 bases. With 2 bases clipped from V and 10 bases from J, the junction kept 5 bases outside the gene matches. The germline V gene has CDR1 MDHEN and CDR2 SYDVKM. The CDR3 has 14 residues. This CDR3 reads CASSLGGTGGLAFF. The CDR3 DNA reads as TGTGCCAGCAGTTTAGGGGGGACAGGGGGCCTAGCTTTCTTT.

V gene TRBV2 combines with J gene TRBJ2-6; D call uncertain. Between the trimmed V and J ends, which lost 6 bases and 0 bases, there was a span of 9 bases. Germline V gene sequence: CDR1 SNHLY, CDR2 FYNNEI. The CDR3 has 15 residues. DNA of the CDR3: TGTGCCAGCAGCCCCGCCGGCTCTGGGGCCAACGTCCTGACTTTC. Protein: CASSPAGSGANVLTF.

V and J are TRBV5-1 and TRBJ2-5, with D uncertain. CDR1 SGHRS and CDR2 YFSETQ come from the germline V gene. Trimming shortened V by 2 bases and J by 0 bases, and 2 bases separated the two germline ends. This CDR3 region has 12 residues. This CDR3 reads CASSFDQETQYF. CDR3 DNA: TGCGCCAGCAGCTTCGACCAAGAGACCCAGTACTTC.